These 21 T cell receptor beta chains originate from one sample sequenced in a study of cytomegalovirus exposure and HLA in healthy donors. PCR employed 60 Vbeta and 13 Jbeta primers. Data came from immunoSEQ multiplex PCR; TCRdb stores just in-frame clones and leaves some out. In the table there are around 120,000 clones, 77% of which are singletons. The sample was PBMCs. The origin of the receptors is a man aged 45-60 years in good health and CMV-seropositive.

CDR3 bases: TGCGCCAGCAGCTTACGGACTAGCACCGGGGAGCTGTTTTTT. It translates to CASSLRTSTGELFF. The chain links TRBV5-1 to TRBJ2-2; 7 bases align to TRBD2. Germline CDR1 and CDR2: SGHRS and YFSETQ. The ends lost 2 bases at V and 4 bases at J; junction bases unmatched: 2. The CDR3 consists of 14 residues.

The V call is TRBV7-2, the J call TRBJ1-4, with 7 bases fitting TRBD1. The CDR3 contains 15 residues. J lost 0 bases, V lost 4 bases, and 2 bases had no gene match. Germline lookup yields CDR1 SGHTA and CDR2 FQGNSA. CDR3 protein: CASSSTGATNEKLFF. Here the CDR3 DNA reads TGTGCCAGCAGCTCAACAGGGGCAACTAATGAAAAACTGTTTTTT.

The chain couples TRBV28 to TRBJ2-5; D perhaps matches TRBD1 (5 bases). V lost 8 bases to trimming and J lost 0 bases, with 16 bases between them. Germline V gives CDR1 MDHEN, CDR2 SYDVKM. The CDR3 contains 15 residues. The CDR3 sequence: CASCPGQSYQETQYF. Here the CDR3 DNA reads TGTGCCAGCTGTCCCGGACAATCGTACCAAGAGACCCAGTACTTC.

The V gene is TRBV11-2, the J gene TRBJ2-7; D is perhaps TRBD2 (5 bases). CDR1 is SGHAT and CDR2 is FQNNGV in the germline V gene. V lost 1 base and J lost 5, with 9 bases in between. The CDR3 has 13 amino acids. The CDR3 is CASSLAGNNEQYF. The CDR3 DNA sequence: TGTGCCAGCAGCTTAGCGGGGAACAACGAGCAGTACTTC.

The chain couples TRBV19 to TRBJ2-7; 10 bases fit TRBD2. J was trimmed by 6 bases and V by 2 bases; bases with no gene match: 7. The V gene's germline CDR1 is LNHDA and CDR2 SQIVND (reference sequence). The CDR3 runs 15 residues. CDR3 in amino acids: CASSILAGGGSEQYF. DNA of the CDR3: TGTGCCAGTAGTATATTAGCGGGAGGAGGAAGCGAGCAGTACTTC.

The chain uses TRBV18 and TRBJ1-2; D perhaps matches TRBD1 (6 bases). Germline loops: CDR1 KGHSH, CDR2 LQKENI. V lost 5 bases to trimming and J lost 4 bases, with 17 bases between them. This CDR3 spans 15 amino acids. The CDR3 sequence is CASSSSGAGPYGYTF. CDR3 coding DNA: TGTGCCAGCTCATCCTCAGGGGCAGGACCCTATGGCTACACCTTC.

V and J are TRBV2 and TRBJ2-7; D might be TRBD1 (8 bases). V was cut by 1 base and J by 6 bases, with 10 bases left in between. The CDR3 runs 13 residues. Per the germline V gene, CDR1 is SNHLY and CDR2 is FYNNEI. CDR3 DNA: TGTGCCAGCAGTGAAGACAGGGGGGGCGAGCAGTACTTC. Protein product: CASSEDRGGEQYF.

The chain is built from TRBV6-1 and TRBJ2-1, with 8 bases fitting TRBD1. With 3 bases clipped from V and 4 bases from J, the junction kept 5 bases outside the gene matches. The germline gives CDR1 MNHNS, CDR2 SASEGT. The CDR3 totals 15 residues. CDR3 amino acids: CASSDPGGGYNEQFF. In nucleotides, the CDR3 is TGTGCCAGCAGTGACCCAGGGGGCGGGTACAATGAGCAGTTCTTC.

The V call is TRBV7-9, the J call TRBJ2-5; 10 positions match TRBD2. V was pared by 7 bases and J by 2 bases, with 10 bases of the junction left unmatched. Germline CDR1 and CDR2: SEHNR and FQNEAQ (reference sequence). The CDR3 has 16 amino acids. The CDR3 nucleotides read TGTGCCAGCACCTCGAAAAGTAGCGGGGGGCAAGAGACCCAGTACTTC. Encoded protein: CASTSKSSGGQETQYF. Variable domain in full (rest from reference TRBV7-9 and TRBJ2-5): DTGVSQNPRHKITKRGQNVTFRCDPISEHNRLYWYRQTLGQGPEFLTYFQNEAQLEKSRLLSDRFSAERPKGSFSTLEIQRTEQGDSAMYLCASTSKSSGGQETQYFGPGTRLLVL.

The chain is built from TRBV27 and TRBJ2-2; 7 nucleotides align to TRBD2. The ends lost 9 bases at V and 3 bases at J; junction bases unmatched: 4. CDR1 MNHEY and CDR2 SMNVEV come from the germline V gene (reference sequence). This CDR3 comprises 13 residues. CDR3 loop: CASSRGDTGELFF. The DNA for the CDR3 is TGTGCCAGTTCCCGGGGGGACACCGGGGAGCTGTTTTTT.

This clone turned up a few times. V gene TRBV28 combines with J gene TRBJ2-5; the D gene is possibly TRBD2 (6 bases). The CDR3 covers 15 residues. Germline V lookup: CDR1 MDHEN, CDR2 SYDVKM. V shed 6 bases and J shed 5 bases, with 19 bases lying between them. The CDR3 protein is CASSPRSGLAETQYF. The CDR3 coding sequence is TGTGCCAGCAGCCCCCGGTCAGGTCTAGCGGAGACCCAGTACTTC.

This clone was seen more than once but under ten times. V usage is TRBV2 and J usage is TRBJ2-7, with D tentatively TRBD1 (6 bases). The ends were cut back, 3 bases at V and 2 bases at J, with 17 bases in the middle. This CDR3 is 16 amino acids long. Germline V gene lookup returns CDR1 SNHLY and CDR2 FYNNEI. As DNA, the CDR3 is TGTGCCAGCAGTGACCCCGGGACATTAAGGCCCTACGAGCAGTACTTC. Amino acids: CASSDPGTLRPYEQYF.

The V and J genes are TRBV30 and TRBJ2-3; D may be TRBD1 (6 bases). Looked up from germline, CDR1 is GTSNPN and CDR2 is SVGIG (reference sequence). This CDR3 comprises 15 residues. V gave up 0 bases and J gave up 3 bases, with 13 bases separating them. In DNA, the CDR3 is TGTGCCTGGAGTGTACTAAGGGGGAAGACAGATACGCAGTATTTT. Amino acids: CAWSVLRGKTDTQYF.

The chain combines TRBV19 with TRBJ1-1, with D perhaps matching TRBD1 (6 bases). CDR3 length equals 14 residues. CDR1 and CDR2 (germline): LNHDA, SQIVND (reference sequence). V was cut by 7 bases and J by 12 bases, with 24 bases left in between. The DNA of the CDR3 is TGTGCCAGTACACACATCGGACAGACCCTGTGGCCTTTCTTT. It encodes CASTHIGQTLWPFF.

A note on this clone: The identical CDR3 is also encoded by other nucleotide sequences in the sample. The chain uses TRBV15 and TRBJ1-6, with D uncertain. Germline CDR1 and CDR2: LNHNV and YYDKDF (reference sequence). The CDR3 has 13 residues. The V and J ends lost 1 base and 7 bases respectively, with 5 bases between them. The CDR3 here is CATSRGQNSPLHF. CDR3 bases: TGTGCCACCAGCAGAGGGCAGAATTCACCCCTCCACTTT.

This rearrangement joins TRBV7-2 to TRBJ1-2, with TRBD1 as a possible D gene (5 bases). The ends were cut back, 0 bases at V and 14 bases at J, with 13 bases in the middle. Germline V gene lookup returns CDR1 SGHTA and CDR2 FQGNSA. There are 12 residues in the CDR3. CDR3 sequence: CASSLAGGVTTF. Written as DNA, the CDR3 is TGTGCCAGCAGCTTAGCCGGGGGGGTTACGACCTTC.

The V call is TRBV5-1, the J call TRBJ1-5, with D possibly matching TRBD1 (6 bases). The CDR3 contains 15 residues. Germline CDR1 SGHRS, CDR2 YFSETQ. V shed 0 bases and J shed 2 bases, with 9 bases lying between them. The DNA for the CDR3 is TGCGCCAGCAGCTTGGAGGGGGTGGGCAATCAGCCCCAGCATTTT. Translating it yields CASSLEGVGNQPQHF.

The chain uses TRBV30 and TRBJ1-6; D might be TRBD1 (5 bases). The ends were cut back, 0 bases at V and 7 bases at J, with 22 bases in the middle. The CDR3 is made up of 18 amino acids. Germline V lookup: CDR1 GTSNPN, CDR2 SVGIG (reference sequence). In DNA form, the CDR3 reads TGTGCCTGGAGTGTCCCCCAGGGTGTGGGTTTTTCGAATTCACCCCTCCACTTT. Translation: CAWSVPQGVGFSNSPLHF.

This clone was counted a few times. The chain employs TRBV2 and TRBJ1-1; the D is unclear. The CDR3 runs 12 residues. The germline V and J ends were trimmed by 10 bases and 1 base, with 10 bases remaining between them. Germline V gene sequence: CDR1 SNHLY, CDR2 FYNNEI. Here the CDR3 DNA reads TGTGCCATTCGGGATCAGAACACTGAAGCTTTCTTT. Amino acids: CAIRDQNTEAFF.

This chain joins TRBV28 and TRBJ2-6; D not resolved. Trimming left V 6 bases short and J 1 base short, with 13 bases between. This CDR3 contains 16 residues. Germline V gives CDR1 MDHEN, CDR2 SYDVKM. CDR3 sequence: CASRSPRRSGANVLTF. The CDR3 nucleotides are TGTGCCAGCAGATCCCCCCGTCGGTCTGGGGCCAACGTCCTGACTTTC.

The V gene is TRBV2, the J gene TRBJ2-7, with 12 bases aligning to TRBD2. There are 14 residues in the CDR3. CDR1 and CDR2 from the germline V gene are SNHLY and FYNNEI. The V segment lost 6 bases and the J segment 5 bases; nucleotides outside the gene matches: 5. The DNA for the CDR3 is TGTGCCAGCAGACTACGGACTAGCGGGGACGAGCAGTACTTC. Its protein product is CASRLRTSGDEQYF.